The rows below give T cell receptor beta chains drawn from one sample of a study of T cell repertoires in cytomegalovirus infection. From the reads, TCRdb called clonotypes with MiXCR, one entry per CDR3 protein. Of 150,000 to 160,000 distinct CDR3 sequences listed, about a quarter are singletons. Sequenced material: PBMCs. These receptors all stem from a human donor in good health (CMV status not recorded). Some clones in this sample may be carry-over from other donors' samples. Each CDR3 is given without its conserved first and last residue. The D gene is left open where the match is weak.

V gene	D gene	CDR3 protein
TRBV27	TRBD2	ASSRLAGDLEQY
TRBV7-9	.	ASSLEQGETQY
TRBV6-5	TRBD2	ASSYSRTSGENEQF
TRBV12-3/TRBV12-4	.	ASLSSSGHGSNEQF
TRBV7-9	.	ASSPGPEEAF
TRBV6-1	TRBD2	ASMKREATYEQY
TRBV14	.	ASSQLLGTPNTGELF
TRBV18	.	ASSPPGKRSEAF
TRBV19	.	ASSLRVGAEQY
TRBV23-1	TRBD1	ASSQSTPTGTDNEKLF
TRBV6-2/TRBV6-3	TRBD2	AISYGSFKASGRGRNEQF
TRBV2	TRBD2	ATSPGLAGPDTQY
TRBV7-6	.	ANSLSQGGNEQF
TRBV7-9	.	ASSATANGEAF
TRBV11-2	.	ASSPWGDEKLF
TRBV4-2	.	ASSHLGRSSYNEQF
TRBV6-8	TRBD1	ASSSLGGGMSKAF
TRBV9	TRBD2	ASSPHPGTSGLVETQY
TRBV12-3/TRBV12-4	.	ASSLAGLGDTQY
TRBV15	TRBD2	ATRRTSGTYEQY